A single sample is the source of the 8 T cell receptor beta chains below, sequenced in a study of cytomegalovirus exposure and HLA in healthy donors. 13 Jbeta primers and 60 Vbeta primers were used for the PCR. Sequencing was performed with immunoSEQ multiplex PCR; in TCRdb, only in-frame clones are kept and a portion is missing. The data contain around 190,000 clones, 65% to 90% of them singletons. The sequenced sample was PBMCs. Receptors were obtained from a woman between 50 and 59 years old in good health and CMV-seronegative.

This chain links TRBV2 with TRBJ2-5; 10 bases match TRBD2. CDR3 length: 15 residues. V dropped 7 bases and J dropped 0; count of bases not matched to a gene: 5. Germline V lookup: CDR1 SNHLY, CDR2 FYNNEI. The CDR3: CASKGTSVNQETQYF. The CDR3 nucleotides are TGTGCCAGCAAGGGGACTAGCGTTAACCAAGAGACCCAGTACTTC. Full variable domain (rest looked up from reference TRBV2 and TRBJ2-5): EPEVTQTPSHQVTQMGQEVILRCVPISNHLYFYWYRQILGQKVEFLVSFYNNEISEKSEIFDDQFSVERPDGSNFTLKIRSTKLEDSAMYFCASKGTSVNQETQYFGPGTRLLVL.

This clone was seen once. Additional DNA sequences in this sample encode the identical CDR3. The genes are TRBV15 and TRBJ2-5, with D tentatively TRBD1 (5 bases). Trimming left V 3 bases short and J 5 bases short, with 10 bases between. Germline V gene data show CDR1 as LNHNV and CDR2 as YYDKDF (reference sequence). The CDR3 consists of 13 residues. The CDR3 DNA follows: TGTGCCACCAGCAGGGGGCTGCAGGAGACCCAGTACTTC. Protein: CATSRGLQETQYF.

V and J are TRBV2 and TRBJ1-6, with D perhaps matching TRBD1 (6 bases). CDR3 size: 14 residues. Germline V gene data show CDR1 as SNHLY and CDR2 as FYNNEI. The ends were cut back, 4 bases at V and 11 bases at J, with 15 bases in the middle. The CDR3 sequence: CASSGPGGTTPLHF. The CDR3 bases are TGTGCCAGCAGTGGGCCGGGGGGCACTACACCCCTCCACTTT.

The chain carries TRBV2 and TRBJ2-6, with D hard to call. Germline loops: CDR1 SNHLY, CDR2 FYNNEI. Trimming left V 10 bases short and J 0 bases short, with 7 bases between. This CDR3 is 13 amino acids long. The CDR3, as DNA: TGTGCCACCTACTACTCTGGGGCCAACGTCCTGACTTTC. Amino acids: CATYYSGANVLTF.

The chain joins TRBV7-2 to TRBJ2-1; TRBD1 matches at 10 bases. Unmatched junction bases numbered 6, after V lost 4 bases and J lost 6 bases. This CDR3 contains 15 residues. Germline V gene lookup returns CDR1 SGHTA and CDR2 FQGNSA. This CDR3 is CASSSDRGQGNEQFF. CDR3 DNA sequence: TGTGCCAGCAGCTCAGACAGGGGGCAGGGCAATGAGCAGTTCTTC.

With respect to this clone: In the same sample, other DNA sequences code for this CDR3. This chain joins TRBV5-6 and TRBJ2-5; 7 bases are shared with TRBD1. From germline, CDR1 is SGHDT and CDR2 YYEEEE. CDR3 length: 13 residues. Trimming removed 4 bases from V and 3 bases from J; junction bases left unmatched: 3. The CDR3 DNA follows: TGTGCCAGCAGCCTTGGGACAGAAGAGACCCAGTACTTC. This encodes CASSLGTEETQYF.

J is TRBJ2-1 and V is TRBV5-1; no definite D call. This CDR3 comprises 13 residues. The germline V gene encodes CDR1 SGHRS and CDR2 YFSETQ. Between the trimmed V and J ends, which lost 0 bases and 6 bases, there was a span of 7 bases. This chain's CDR3 is CASSLVPSNEQFF. The CDR3 DNA reads as TGCGCCAGCAGCTTGGTCCCCAGCAATGAGCAGTTCTTC. The entire variable domain, with the rest obtained from reference TRBV5-1 and TRBJ2-1, is as follows: KAGVTQTPRYLIKTRGQQVTLSCSPISGHRSVSWYQQTPGQGLQFLFEYFSETQRNKGNFPGRFSGRQFSNSRSEMNVSTLELGDSALYLCASSLVPSNEQFFGPGTRLTVL.

The chain combines TRBV19 with TRBJ2-7; tentative D call: TRBD1 (5 bases). This CDR3 contains 14 residues. The germline V and J ends were trimmed by 6 bases and 0 bases, with 12 bases remaining between them. Germline V lookup: CDR1 LNHDA, CDR2 SQIVND (reference sequence). CDR3 nucleotides: TGTGCCAGTAGAGACCTGACAGCCTCCTACGAGCAGTACTTC. It encodes CASRDLTASYEQYF. The variable domain in full, with the rest retrieved from reference TRBV19 and TRBJ2-7, is DGGITQSPKYLFRKEGQNVTLSCEQNLNHDAMYWYRQDPGQGLRLIYYSQIVNDFQKGDIAEGYSVSREKKESFPLTVTSAQKNPTAFYLCASRDLTASYEQYFGPGTRLTVT.